The 22 T cell receptor beta chains given below trace back to one sample, sequenced in a study of cytomegalovirus exposure and HLA in healthy donors. The table came from immunoSEQ multiplex PCR; TCRdb's copy has only in-frame clones and leaves some out. The sample lists 100,000 to 150,000 clones; 75% to 90% were seen once. Sequenced input: PBMCs. The receptors stem from a woman between 18 and 29 years old in good health and CMV-seronegative.

V gene TRBV28 combines with J gene TRBJ2-7; weak D call: TRBD2 (5 bases). CDR1 is MDHEN and CDR2 is SYDVKM in the germline V gene. V lost 5 bases, J lost 5 bases, and 19 bases lay in between. The CDR3 extends over 15 amino acids. The CDR3 is CASSPTGSSRDEQYF. Here the CDR3 DNA reads TGTGCCAGCAGTCCGACCGGGTCCTCGAGGGACGAGCAGTACTTC.

This rearrangement joins TRBV4-1 to TRBJ1-4; D gene unclear. The CDR3 has 16 amino acids. The V end was cut by 1 base, the J end by 8 bases, with 17 bases between. Germline V gene lookup returns CDR1 MGHRA and CDR2 YSYEKL. CDR3 in amino acids: CASSQGFGTKIEKLFF. The CDR3 DNA reads TGCGCCAGCAGCCAAGGCTTCGGAACTAAAATAGAAAAACTGTTTTTT.

The CDR3 reads CAWKTGLAGGQETQYF. The CDR3 DNA is TGTGCCTGGAAGACCGGACTAGCGGGGGGCCAAGAGACCCAGTACTTC. The V and J genes are TRBV30 and TRBJ2-5; TRBD2 agrees at 14 bases. The CDR3 spans 16 residues. Germline trimming cut 4 bases from V and 1 base from J; bases unmatched to any gene: 5. Germline V gives CDR1 GTSNPN, CDR2 SVGIG (reference sequence).

This clone was found a few times. The chain combines TRBV6-1 with TRBJ1-5, with no clear D. CDR3 size: 14 residues. V dropped 6 bases and J dropped 0 bases, with 9 bases sitting between them. Germline V gives CDR1 MNHNS, CDR2 SASEGT. CDR3 sequence: CASRPDYSNQPQHF. The CDR3 DNA is TGTGCCAGCAGGCCAGATTATAGCAATCAGCCCCAGCATTTT.

This rearrangement joins TRBV29-1 to TRBJ2-5, with 8 bases aligning to TRBD1. The CDR3 extends over 13 amino acids. CDR1 and CDR2 (germline): SQVTM, ANQGSEA. V trimming: 7 bases; J trimming: 2 bases; junction bases outside the gene matches: 6. CDR3 coding DNA: TGCAGCGGAAGAACAGGGGGTCAAGAGACCCAGTACTTC. This gives the protein CSGRTGGQETQYF.

J is TRBJ1-1 and V is TRBV2; D is ambiguous. Looked up from germline, CDR1 is SNHLY and CDR2 is FYNNEI. The CDR3 covers 15 residues. V gave up 4 bases and J gave up 1 base, with 13 bases separating them. The CDR3 DNA sequence: TGTGCCAGCAGTGTAGGAGGGTTGGAGAACACTGAAGCTTTCTTT. This encodes CASSVGGLENTEAFF.

V usage is TRBV7-2 and J usage is TRBJ2-7, with 7 positions matching TRBD2. The V segment lost 7 bases and the J segment 2 bases; nucleotides outside the gene matches: 8. CDR1 and CDR2 (germline): SGHTA, FQGNSA. CDR3 length equals 14 residues. The CDR3 nucleotides are TGTGCCAGCATCCCTTGGGGAGGGGCCTACGAGCAGTACTTC. It encodes CASIPWGGAYEQYF. Full variable domain (rest looked up from reference TRBV7-2 and TRBJ2-7): GAGVSQSPSNKVTEKGKDVELRCDPISGHTALYWYRQSLGQGLEFLIYFQGNSAPDKSGLPSDRFSAERTGGSVSTLTIQRTQQEDSAVYLCASIPWGGAYEQYFGPGTRLTVT.

The gene calls are TRBV13 and TRBJ1-3; D may be TRBD1 (5 bases). The CDR3 has 23 amino acids. V was pared by 4 bases and J by 2 bases, with 36 bases between. CDR1 is PRHDT, CDR2 FYEKMQ, per germline (reference sequence). The CDR3 reads CASSSTLIPLAGNHPATGNTIYF. CDR3 nucleotide sequence: TGTGCCAGCAGCTCCACCTTAATCCCCCTGGCAGGGAACCACCCGGCGACTGGAAACACCATATATTTT.

The CDR3 reads CASSDGTSGVFEQYV. As DNA, the CDR3 is TGTGCCAGCAGTGACGGGACTAGCGGGGTGTTCGAGCAGTACGTC. This chain joins TRBV28 and TRBJ2-7, with 13 bases aligning to TRBD2. There are 15 residues in the CDR3. Germline CDR1 MDHEN, CDR2 SYDVKM. The V gene end was trimmed by 5 bases and the J gene end by 6 bases; junction bases not matched to a gene: 7.

V gene TRBV11-2 combines with J gene TRBJ2-5, with 7 nucleotides matching TRBD2. V shed 5 bases and J 5 bases; nucleotides not matched to a gene: 11. CDR1 and CDR2 from the germline V gene are SGHAT and FQNNGV. The CDR3 loop spans 15 amino acids. The CDR3: CASSLPPGLKETQYF. CDR3 nucleotides: TGTGCCAGCAGCCTCCCGCCGGGACTAAAGGAGACCCAGTACTTC.

This chain links TRBV7-8 with TRBJ1-5; 8 bases agree with TRBD1. V lost 6 bases, J lost 1 base, and 2 bases stayed unmatched. The CDR3 is 14 residues long. Germline CDR1 SGHVS, CDR2 FQNEAQ. CDR3 DNA sequence: TGTGCCAGCAGTCGACAGGGGAGCAATCAGCCCCAGCATTTT. As protein: CASSRQGSNQPQHF.

The V call is TRBV6-5, the J call TRBJ2-3, with D possibly being TRBD2 (5 bases). The CDR3 contains 15 residues. Germline V gene lookup returns CDR1 MNHEY and CDR2 SVGAGI. With 11 bases removed from V and 6 bases from J, the gap between germline ends came to 24 bases. CDR3 DNA: TGTGCCGGCCAATCCGGGAAGTACTTAGCGGATACGCAGTATTTT. Protein sequence: CAGQSGKYLADTQYF.

This chain connects TRBV6-5 to TRBJ2-1; the D gene is possibly TRBD1 (5 bases). The germline CDR1 and CDR2 sequences are MNHEY and SVGAGI. The CDR3 is 15 residues long. Trimming removed 0 bases at V and 5 bases at J, with 11 bases between. This CDR3 is CASSYSAAGNNEQFF. For the CDR3, the DNA is TGTGCCAGCAGTTACTCTGCTGCAGGGAACAATGAGCAGTTCTTC.

The V and J genes are TRBV6-5 and TRBJ1-6; maybe TRBD1 (6 bases). From germline, CDR1 is MNHEY and CDR2 SVGAGI. The CDR3 has 14 amino acids. V dropped 5 bases and J dropped 6 bases, with 11 bases sitting between them. CDR3 bases: TGTGCCAGCAGTCAGGACAGTTTTAATTCACCCCTCCACTTT. It encodes CASSQDSFNSPLHF.

About this clone: The same CDR3 also results from other DNA sequences found in this sample. The chain employs TRBV19 and TRBJ2-5; D gene uncertain. The CDR3 is made up of 14 amino acids. Germline V lookup: CDR1 LNHDA, CDR2 SQIVND (reference sequence). The V end was cut by 1 base, the J end by 1 base, with 7 bases between. This chain's CDR3 is CASSIAGGQETQYF. DNA for the CDR3: TGTGCCAGTAGTATAGCTGGCGGCCAAGAGACCCAGTACTTC.

This clone was detected once. The V call is TRBV4-3, the J call TRBJ2-1, with 11 positions matching TRBD2. This CDR3 is 16 amino acids long. Germline CDR1 and CDR2: LGHNA and YSLEER. J lost 9 bases, V lost 1 base, and 8 bases had no gene match. Written as DNA, the CDR3 is TGCGCCAGCAGCCAAGGTATAGCGGGAGGGCCTAGTGAGCAGTTCTTC. It codes for CASSQGIAGGPSEQFF.

The V and J genes are TRBV9 and TRBJ2-5, with 11 bases that match TRBD2. This CDR3 is built from 15 residues. Germline assignment: CDR1 SGDLS and CDR2 YYNGEE. With 0 bases clipped from V and 4 bases from J, the junction kept 2 bases outside the gene matches. CDR3 in DNA: TGTGCCAGCAGCGTAGAAGGGACTAGCGGAGAGACCCAGTACTTC. Protein: CASSVEGTSGETQYF.

The chain has TRBV28 and TRBJ1-2; a possible D gene is TRBD1 (5 bases). Germline-derived CDR1 and CDR2 are MDHEN and SYDVKM. V lost 5 bases and J 3 bases, leaving 10 bases between the germline ends. The CDR3 covers 13 residues. The CDR3 coding sequence is TGTGCCAGCAGTCCCGGGACTTACTATGGCTACACCTTC. Its translation is CASSPGTYYGYTF.

V is TRBV6-1 and J is TRBJ1-2, with D possibly TRBD1 on 5 matching bases. This CDR3 comprises 12 residues. Trimming left V 6 bases short and J 5 bases short, with 10 bases between. Germline V CDR1 and CDR2: MNHNS, SASEGT. The CDR3 DNA reads TGTGCCAGCAGCCTCGACAGATATGGCTACACCTTC. Translation gives CASSLDRYGYTF.

The chain recombines TRBV19 with TRBJ1-1, with D possibly TRBD1 on 5 matching bases. CDR1 LNHDA and CDR2 SQIVND come from the germline V gene (reference sequence). V was trimmed by 6 bases and J by 3 bases, leaving 14 bases between them. The CDR3 contains 14 residues. CDR3 sequence (DNA): TGTGCCAGTAGGGAGTGGGGGGAGTACACTGAAGCTTTCTTT. Amino acids: CASREWGEYTEAFF.

This chain connects TRBV19 to TRBJ2-1, with 10 bases identical to TRBD1. The CDR3 has 15 amino acids. V lost 1 base, J lost 6 bases, and 3 bases stayed unmatched. Germline values: CDR1 LNHDA, CDR2 SQIVND (reference sequence). The CDR3 loop is CASSIVGTGVNEQFF. The CDR3 DNA reads TGTGCCAGTAGTATAGTCGGGACAGGGGTCAATGAGCAGTTCTTC.

This sequence joins TRBV28 and TRBJ2-1, with 12 positions matching TRBD2. This CDR3 contains 13 residues. Unmatched junction bases numbered 6, after V lost 8 bases and J lost 10 bases. Germline assignment: CDR1 MDHEN and CDR2 SYDVKM. The CDR3 DNA reads TGTGCCAGCGCGACTAGCGGGAGCCGGGAGCAGTTCTTC. Protein sequence: CASATSGSREQFF.